Following are 29 T cell receptor beta chains from one sample sequenced in a study of OX40 agonist ivuxolimab in advanced cancers. Sequencing was performed with immunoSEQ multiplex PCR; in TCRdb, only in-frame clones are kept and a portion is missing. The table includes approximately 30,000 clones, 80% to 90% detected once. The sequenced sample was CD4+ or CD8+ T cells sorted from blood, obtained in a trial of the OX40 agonist ivuxolimab. These receptors were taken from an adult with an advanced solid tumor such as melanoma, head and neck, liver or kidney cancer.

The chain carries TRBV9 and TRBJ2-5; TRBD2 matches 10 bases. After removal of 3 bases from V and 2 bases from J, the junction contained 7 bases not matched to a gene. Germline loops: CDR1 SGDLS, CDR2 YYNGEE. This CDR3 spans 16 amino acids. CDR3 region: CASSADRTSGQETQYF. The CDR3 DNA reads as TGTGCCAGCAGCGCCGACAGGACTAGCGGACAAGAGACCCAGTACTTC.

CDR3 residues: CASSEFSRDEKLFF. The CDR3 DNA sequence: TGTGCCAGCAGTGAATTTTCTAGAGATGAAAAACTGTTTTTT. The chain has TRBV25-1 and TRBJ1-4, with D hard to call. V lost 1 base to trimming and J lost 6 bases, with 9 bases between them. CDR1 MGHDK and CDR2 SYGVNS come from the germline V gene. The CDR3 runs 14 residues.

The chain links TRBV27 to TRBJ2-3, with D maybe TRBD2 (6 bases). CDR1 and CDR2 (germline): MNHEY, SMNVEV (reference sequence). V lost 5 bases to trimming and J lost 2 bases, with 14 bases between them. The CDR3 contains 15 residues. The CDR3 region is CASSDSPGATDTQYF. The CDR3 DNA is TGTGCCAGCAGTGATTCGCCGGGAGCCACAGATACGCAGTATTTT.

V and J are TRBV6-4 and TRBJ1-5; D gene uncertain. This CDR3 has 13 amino acids. CDR1 is MRHNA and CDR2 is SNTAGT in the germline V gene. With 3 bases removed from V and 0 bases from J, the gap between germline ends came to 3 bases. The CDR3 loop is CASSEGSNQPQHF. The CDR3 DNA sequence: TGTGCCAGCAGTGAGGGTAGCAATCAGCCCCAGCATTTT.

V gene TRBV19 combines with J gene TRBJ2-5; TRBD1 might be the D (6 bases). This CDR3 comprises 15 residues. V lost 1 base and J 6 bases, leaving 15 bases between the germline ends. Per the germline V gene, CDR1 is LNHDA and CDR2 is SQIVND (reference sequence). CDR3 in amino acids: CASSIGDGQGQTQYF. The CDR3 region has the DNA TGTGCCAGTAGTATAGGGGACGGCCAGGGGCAGACCCAGTACTTC.

This chain links TRBV7-9 with TRBJ1-5; D remains ambiguous. Germline V gene lookup returns CDR1 SEHNR and CDR2 FQNEAQ (reference sequence). The CDR3 totals 14 residues. V lost 1 base and J 0 bases, leaving 4 bases between the germline ends. Here the CDR3 DNA reads TGTGCCAGCAGCTTAGGGGTTAGCAATCAGCCCCAGCATTTT. Amino acids: CASSLGVSNQPQHF.

The chain couples TRBV9 to TRBJ1-3, with 9 bases identical to TRBD1. The CDR3 has 14 amino acids. CDR1 and CDR2 from the germline V gene are SGDLS and YYNGEE. V lost 3 bases to trimming and J lost 4 bases; unmatched junction nucleotides: 2. CDR3: CASSDRGHGNTIYF. CDR3 coding DNA: TGTGCCAGCAGCGACAGGGGGCACGGAAACACCATATATTTT.

The CDR3 spells CASSFFRTYNEQFF. In DNA form, the CDR3 reads TGTGCCAGCAGCTTTTTCAGAACCTACAATGAGCAGTTCTTC. The V call is TRBV5-6, the J call TRBJ2-1, with D uncertain. The germline V gene encodes CDR1 SGHDT and CDR2 YYEEEE. The germline V and J ends were trimmed by 2 bases and 2 bases, with 8 bases remaining between them. The CDR3 extends over 14 amino acids.

This rearrangement joins TRBV28 to TRBJ2-7; D gene unclear. Germline V CDR1 and CDR2: MDHEN, SYDVKM. V was pared by 5 bases and J by 1 base, with 9 bases between. This CDR3 comprises 13 residues. In DNA form, the CDR3 reads TGTGCCAGCAGTCTCCAGGTATCCTACGAGCAGTACTTC. Its protein is CASSLQVSYEQYF.

The V gene is TRBV28, the J gene TRBJ1-1; tentative D call: TRBD1 (5 bases). Germline CDR1 and CDR2: MDHEN and SYDVKM. The CDR3 covers 14 residues. Trimming left V 5 bases short and J 5 bases short, with 15 bases between. Written as DNA, the CDR3 is TGTGCCAGCAGTGCCCAGGGAGAGGTGACTGAAGCTTTCTTT. Translation: CASSAQGEVTEAFF.

This chain uses TRBV29-1 with TRBJ2-3, with a weak D call TRBD1 (5 bases). Per germline, CDR1 SQVTM and CDR2 ANQGSEA. The V gene lost 0 bases and the J gene lost 0 bases, with 13 bases spanning the gap. There are 16 residues in the CDR3. The CDR3 DNA sequence: TGCAGCGTTGAAGATCTTAGGGGAACTAGCACAGATACGCAGTATTTT. Protein: CSVEDLRGTSTDTQYF.

This clone was recorded once. The chain couples TRBV27 to TRBJ2-3; no firm D call. This CDR3 comprises 11 residues. CDR1 MNHEY and CDR2 SMNVEV come from the germline V gene (reference sequence). Trimming removed 2 bases at V and 4 bases at J, with 1 base between. The DNA of the CDR3 is TGTGCCAGCAGTTTAGCAGATACGCAGTATTTT. It yields the protein CASSLADTQYF.

This clone came up a few times. This chain links TRBV10-2 with TRBJ1-5; TRBD1 matches 8 bases. The CDR3 totals 14 residues. V shed 6 bases, J shed 4 bases, and the junction held 5 bases outside the gene matches. Per the germline V gene, CDR1 is WSHSY and CDR2 is SAAADI. The CDR3 nucleotides read TGCGCCAGCAGGGATTACAGGGGGAATCAGCCCCAGCATTTT. Encoded protein: CASRDYRGNQPQHF.

The chain couples TRBV12-5 to TRBJ2-1; D unclear. CDR1 and CDR2 (germline): LGHNT, FRNRAP. The CDR3 totals 12 residues. Trimming cost V 1 base and J 9 bases, with 7 bases left between them. The CDR3 is CASGLGRTEQFF. The CDR3 bases are TGTGCTAGTGGTTTGGGGCGGACTGAGCAGTTCTTC.

V is TRBV6-1 and J is TRBJ2-7, with TRBD1 matching over 7 bases. The CDR3 length is 13 residues. From germline, CDR1 is MNHNS and CDR2 SASEGT. V lost 7 bases, J lost 3 bases, and 6 bases stayed unmatched. The DNA of the CDR3 is TGTGCCAGCACCCTGGGACAGCACTACGAGCAGTACTTC. Amino acid sequence: CASTLGQHYEQYF.

The chain recombines TRBV27 with TRBJ2-3; TRBD2 matches at 8 bases. The CDR3 covers 16 residues. Germline CDR1 is MNHEY and CDR2 is SMNVEV (reference sequence). With V trimmed by 2 bases and J by 0 bases, 4 bases remained unmatched. CDR3 DNA sequence: TGTGCCAGCAGTTTACGGGCTAGCGGGAGCACAGATACGCAGTATTTT. It specifies CASSLRASGSTDTQYF.

The chain combines TRBV11-2 with TRBJ2-7; TRBD1 matches at 10 bases. Germline V gene data show CDR1 as SGHAT and CDR2 as FQNNGV. The CDR3 contains 14 residues. V lost 4 bases and J lost 5; bases outside the gene matches: 5. The CDR3 sequence is CASSWGQGINEQYF. The CDR3 DNA is TGTGCCAGCAGCTGGGGACAGGGGATCAACGAGCAGTACTTC.

This clone has only one observation. V gene TRBV4-1 combines with J gene TRBJ2-2; no clear D. With 1 base removed from V and 5 bases from J, the gap between germline ends came to 14 bases. This CDR3 has 16 residues. Germline-derived CDR1 and CDR2 are MGHRA and YSYEKL. CDR3: CASSQVIGRATGELFF. CDR3 in DNA: TGCGCCAGCAGCCAAGTAATTGGTAGGGCGACCGGGGAGCTGTTTTTT.

This chain uses TRBV7-2 with TRBJ2-3, with D perhaps matching TRBD2 (5 bases). This CDR3 region has 15 residues. V shed 7 bases and J shed 6 bases, with 20 bases lying between them. Germline V gene lookup returns CDR1 SGHTA and CDR2 FQGNSA. The CDR3 coding sequence is TGTGCCAGCACCTTGGGTACGGGGTCGGGGGATACGCAGTATTTT. It is translated as CASTLGTGSGDTQYF.

The gene calls are TRBV7-8 and TRBJ2-3; TRBD2 might be the D (5 bases). The CDR3 has 16 residues. V shed 2 bases and J shed 0 bases, with 12 bases lying between them. The V gene's germline CDR1 is SGHVS and CDR2 FQNEAQ. This chain's CDR3 is CASSLFLAASTDTQYF. The DNA of the CDR3 is TGTGCCAGCAGCTTATTTCTAGCAGCTAGCACAGATACGCAGTATTTT.

V gene TRBV2 combines with J gene TRBJ2-6; D may correspond to TRBD1 or TRBD2 (5 bases each). The CDR3 contains 17 residues. The V end was cut by 9 bases, the J end by 0 bases, with 18 bases between. Per the germline V gene, CDR1 is SNHLY and CDR2 is FYNNEI. The CDR3 protein is CARSGLQVLSGANVLTF. The CDR3 nucleotides are TGTGCCAGGTCGGGATTACAGGTTCTCTCTGGGGCCAACGTCCTGACTTTC.

V is TRBV13 and J is TRBJ2-1, with 7 positions matching TRBD1. Germline CDR1 PRHDT, CDR2 FYEKMQ (reference sequence). The J segment lost 2 bases and the V segment lost 0 bases, leaving 25 bases of the junction unmatched. CDR3 length: 23 residues. The CDR3 DNA reads as TGTGCCAGCAGCTTAGGCCCTGAGCTTCGGCCGGATCCATCAAGGGGGCCCTACAATGAGCAGTTCTTC. Its protein product is CASSLGPELRPDPSRGPYNEQFF.

The rearrangement uses TRBV28 and TRBJ2-1; 10 bases are shared with TRBD2. CDR3 length equals 15 residues. Unmatched junction bases numbered 5, after V lost 3 bases and J lost 6 bases. CDR1 and CDR2 (germline): MDHEN, SYDVKM. CDR3 nucleotide sequence: TGTGCCAGCAGTTTTATAGCGGGAGGAGGCAATGAGCAGTTCTTC. As protein: CASSFIAGGGNEQFF.

This clone came up a few times. This chain joins TRBV6-4 and TRBJ2-3; TRBD2 matches 9 bases. CDR1 is MRHNA, CDR2 SNTAGT, per germline. Trimming took 0 bases from V and 4 from J; bases not matched to a gene: 2. The CDR3 is made up of 15 amino acids. The CDR3 coding sequence is TGTGCCAGCAGTGACTCTAGCGGGAGTCCAGATACGCAGTATTTT. Its protein is CASSDSSGSPDTQYF.

The chain has TRBV13 and TRBJ2-2; D gene ambiguous. From germline, CDR1 is PRHDT and CDR2 FYEKMQ (reference sequence). This CDR3 region has 11 residues. Trimming took off 7 bases at V and 6 bases at J, with 6 bases between the two ends. CDR3 sequence: CASTESGELFF. The CDR3 DNA follows: TGTGCCAGCACCGAATCCGGGGAGCTGTTTTTT.

This clone was found a few times. The V gene is TRBV13, the J gene TRBJ2-7; TRBD1 is a possible D gene (6 bases). Trimming cost V 2 bases and J 2 bases, with 10 bases left between them. Germline CDR1 is PRHDT and CDR2 is FYEKMQ (reference sequence). This CDR3 has 14 amino acids. The CDR3 is CASSLQGSTYEQYF. The CDR3 DNA reads as TGTGCCAGCAGCTTACAGGGGTCGACCTACGAGCAGTACTTC.

V is TRBV9 and J is TRBJ2-1; 7 bases align to TRBD1. Germline CDR1 is SGDLS and CDR2 is YYNGEE. V trimming: 0 bases; J trimming: 3 bases; junction bases outside the gene matches: 3. This CDR3 has 15 amino acids. The CDR3 DNA is TGTGCCAGCAGCGTAGAAGGGACAGTCTACAATGAGCAGTTCTTC. Its translation: CASSVEGTVYNEQFF.

The V and J genes are TRBV6-1 and TRBJ2-7; 13 positions match TRBD2. Germline CDR1 is MNHNS and CDR2 is SASEGT. The CDR3 consists of 17 residues. V gave up 1 base and J gave up 1 base; unmatched junction bases: 4. Here the CDR3 reads CASSEGRTSGSSYEQYF. For the CDR3, the DNA is TGTGCCAGCAGTGAAGGTCGGACTAGCGGGAGTTCCTACGAGCAGTACTTC.

This chain connects TRBV7-9 to TRBJ1-1; D is unresolved. The V gene lost 1 base and the J gene lost 6 bases, with 9 bases spanning the gap. The CDR3 totals 13 residues. CDR1 SEHNR and CDR2 FQNEAQ come from the germline V gene (reference sequence). The CDR3 loop reads CASSLVSSPEAFF. In DNA form, the CDR3 reads TGTGCCAGCAGCTTAGTGAGCAGCCCTGAAGCTTTCTTT.